These 29 T cell receptor beta chains were all obtained from the same sample, sequenced in a study of shared clonotypes between healthy human individuals. Profiled with immunoSEQ multiplex PCR; TCRdb holds only in-frame clones, not every one. Of under 2.5 million clones in the sample, roughly 92% were seen once. Material: naive CD4+ T cells from PBMCs. As to subset: CD45RA+ positively selected. These receptors all come from a man younger than 30 in good health. Some clones in this sample may be carry-over from other donors' samples.

This clone was found once. This same CDR3 is encoded by further DNA sequences in the sample. This chain connects TRBV6-5 to TRBJ2-7; D unclear. The CDR3 has 11 amino acids. Trimming stripped 5 bases from V and 3 bases from J, with 5 bases between. CDR1 and CDR2 from the germline V gene are MNHEY and SVGAGI. The CDR3 coding sequence is TGTGCCAGCAGTACGAGCTACGAGCAGTACTTC. Amino acids: CASSTSYEQYF.

This chain connects TRBV25-1 to TRBJ2-1, with a possible D match to TRBD2 (5 bases). Germline lookup yields CDR1 MGHDK and CDR2 SYGVNS. This CDR3 is built from 15 residues. V lost 1 base, J lost 10 bases, and 17 bases lay in between. The CDR3 sequence is CASSEWRVQTGEQFF. CDR3 nucleotides: TGTGCCAGCAGTGAATGGCGGGTACAGACCGGGGAGCAGTTCTTC.

A single count supports this clone. This chain joins TRBV2 and TRBJ2-7; 12 bases align to TRBD1. Trimming took 2 bases from V and 5 from J; bases not matched to a gene: 13. The CDR3 consists of 18 residues. CDR1 SNHLY and CDR2 FYNNEI come from the germline V gene. The CDR3 spells CASSEPRDRGLSGDEQYF. CDR3 DNA sequence: TGTGCCAGCAGTGAACCCCGGGACAGGGGGCTATCGGGGGACGAGCAGTACTTC.

The chain carries TRBV9 and TRBJ2-2; D possibly matches TRBD1 or TRBD2 (5 bases each). Trimming took off 4 bases at V and 6 bases at J, with 19 bases between the two ends. CDR1 is SGDLS and CDR2 is YYNGEE in the germline V gene. The CDR3 runs to 16 residues. The CDR3 DNA follows: TGTGCCAGCAGCACCTCCGGGACCCCTAGGTCCGGGGAGCTGTTTTTT. Protein product: CASSTSGTPRSGELFF. Full variable domain (missing parts from reference TRBV9 and TRBJ2-2): DSGVTQTPKHLITATGQRVTLRCSPRSGDLSVYWYQQSLDQGLQFLIQYYNGEERAKGNILERFSAQQFPDLHSELNLSSLELGDSALYFCASSTSGTPRSGELFFGEGSRLTVL.

The genes are TRBV7-9 and TRBJ2-5; D is perhaps TRBD1 or TRBD2 (5 bases each). The length of the CDR3 is 13 residues. The V gene's germline CDR1 is SEHNR and CDR2 FQNEAQ (reference sequence). V was pared by 5 bases and J by 5 bases, with 12 bases between. CDR3 protein: CASSRGVAETQYF. The CDR3 DNA sequence: TGTGCCAGCAGCCGAGGGGTTGCGGAGACCCAGTACTTC.

V and J are TRBV6-5 and TRBJ1-1, with a possible D match to TRBD1 (6 bases). The V end was cut by 6 bases, the J end by 2 bases, with 10 bases between. The CDR3 totals 13 residues. Per germline, CDR1 MNHEY and CDR2 SVGAGI. The CDR3 nucleotides read TGTGCCAGCAGGGGACACTCAAACACTGAAGCTTTCTTT. Encoded protein: CASRGHSNTEAFF.

The V call is TRBV19, the J call TRBJ1-1, with D uncertain. This CDR3 is 14 amino acids long. Trimming took 8 bases from V and 1 from J, leaving 14 bases between them. Germline loops: CDR1 LNHDA, CDR2 SQIVND (reference sequence). This chain's CDR3 is CASEPTMGNTEAFF. CDR3 DNA sequence: TGTGCCAGTGAGCCGACCATGGGGAACACTGAAGCTTTCTTT.

The chain is built from TRBV7-9 and TRBJ2-7; D tentatively fits TRBD1 or TRBD2 (5 bases each). The CDR3 is made up of 18 amino acids. The germline V gene has CDR1 SEHNR and CDR2 FQNEAQ (reference sequence). Between the trimmed V and J ends, which lost 3 bases and 3 bases, there was a span of 24 bases. The CDR3 protein is CASSLRTSGSMGDYEQYF. The CDR3, as DNA: TGTGCCAGCAGCTTGAGGACATCGGGTAGCATGGGGGACTACGAGCAGTACTTC.

V gene TRBV29-1 combines with J gene TRBJ2-2, with 8 positions matching TRBD1. The CDR3 consists of 15 residues. Losses at the gene ends were 2 bases for V and 0 bases for J; bases not matched to a gene: 2. Germline V CDR1 and CDR2: SQVTM, ANQGSEA. The CDR3 sequence: CSVESGQANTGELFF. CDR3 DNA: TGCAGCGTTGAATCGGGACAGGCGAACACCGGGGAGCTGTTTTTT.

In its sample, this clone was seen once. The rearrangement joins TRBV5-1 to TRBJ1-2; 10 bases align to TRBD1. Losses at the gene ends were 4 bases for V and 8 bases for J; bases not matched to a gene: 8. Germline CDR1 reads SGHRS; CDR2 reads YFSETQ. This CDR3 is built from 14 residues. CDR3 sequence (DNA): TGCGCCAGCAGCAGTAGACAGGGGGCGAGGGGCTACACCTTC. Translated: CASSSRQGARGYTF.

This rearrangement joins TRBV6-6 to TRBJ1-1; 11 bases align to TRBD1. This CDR3 region has 15 residues. V was clipped by 7 bases and J by 1 base; unmatched bases: 5. Germline V lookup: CDR1 MNHNY, CDR2 SVGAGI (reference sequence). In DNA form, the CDR3 reads TGTGCCAGCAACGGACAGGGGGCAGGGAACACTGAAGCTTTCTTT. It translates to CASNGQGAGNTEAFF.

The gene calls are TRBV11-3 and TRBJ2-5, with unresolved D. There are 13 residues in the CDR3. The V end was cut by 2 bases, the J end by 5 bases, with 9 bases between. CDR1 is SGHNT and CDR2 is YENEEA in the germline V gene. CDR3 in amino acids: CASSLSPWETQYF. The CDR3 DNA reads TGTGCCAGCAGCTTATCACCCTGGGAGACCCAGTACTTC.

This rearrangement joins TRBV6-5 to TRBJ1-3, with D possibly TRBD1 on 5 matching bases. V dropped 6 bases and J dropped 3 bases, with 15 bases sitting between them. Germline V CDR1 and CDR2: MNHEY, SVGAGI. This CDR3 has 15 amino acids. The DNA of the CDR3 is TGTGCCAGCAGCGCTGGGGGGGGGATTGGAAACACCATATATTTT. Its translation: CASSAGGGIGNTIYF.

This clone was seen a few times. The chain carries TRBV10-1 and TRBJ1-2; TRBD1 matches 8 bases. Germline V lookup: CDR1 WNHNN, CDR2 SYGVQD (reference sequence). The CDR3 has 13 residues. Trimming cost V 6 bases and J 6 bases; bases outside gene matches: 6. CDR3 sequence: CASSARTGNGYTF. CDR3 nucleotide sequence: TGCGCCAGCAGCGCCCGGACAGGGAATGGCTACACCTTC.

The chain recombines TRBV30 with TRBJ1-5; 7 nucleotides match TRBD1. This CDR3 comprises 14 residues. Germline V gene sequence: CDR1 GTSNPN, CDR2 SVGIG (reference sequence). J gave up 4 bases and V 1 base, and 4 bases lay outside the gene matches. The CDR3 bases are TGTGCCTGGAGTGGACAGGGTGCAAATCAGCCCCAGCATTTT. Translating it yields CAWSGQGANQPQHF.

In this sample, this clone turned up once. This rearrangement joins TRBV27 to TRBJ2-1; either TRBD1 or TRBD2 may supply D (5 bases each). CDR3 length equals 15 residues. Germline V gene lookup returns CDR1 MNHEY and CDR2 SMNVEV (reference sequence). Trimming took off 4 bases at V and 7 bases at J, with 17 bases between the two ends. Here the CDR3 reads CASSYPGSPGNEQFF. The DNA for the CDR3 is TGTGCCAGCAGTTATCCAGGGTCCCCGGGGAATGAGCAGTTCTTC.

This chain connects TRBV9 to TRBJ2-3; D might be TRBD2 (6 bases). The CDR3 loop spans 16 amino acids. V was clipped by 5 bases and J by 0 bases, with 16 bases between them. Germline-derived CDR1 and CDR2 are SGDLS and YYNGEE. In DNA, the CDR3 is TGTGCCAGCAGTTTGAGTGTTGCGGGAAGCACAGATACGCAGTATTTT. This translates into CASSLSVAGSTDTQYF.

The gene calls are TRBV11-2 and TRBJ2-4; TRBD1 is a possible D gene (5 bases). The CDR3 extends over 16 amino acids. V was clipped by 1 base and J by 7 bases, with 17 bases between them. CDR1 SGHAT and CDR2 FQNNGV come from the germline V gene. CDR3 sequence (DNA): TGTGCCAGCAGCTTAGGGGTTGTTGGACATGGGAACATTCAGTACTTC. It codes for CASSLGVVGHGNIQYF.

The V and J genes are TRBV25-1 and TRBJ2-1; 8 bases line up with TRBD2. There are 17 residues in the CDR3. Germline V lookup: CDR1 MGHDK, CDR2 SYGVNS. The junction had 11 bases not matched to a gene; V was cut back by 3 bases and J by 4 bases. CDR3 residues: CASSEWMSGGDYNEQFF. The DNA for the CDR3 is TGTGCCAGCAGTGAGTGGATGAGCGGGGGAGATTACAATGAGCAGTTCTTC. The full variable domain, rest sourced from reference TRBV25-1 and TRBJ2-1, is EADIYQTPRYLVIGTGKKITLECSQTMGHDKMYWYQQDPGMELHLIHYSYGVNSTEKGDLSSESTVSRIRTEHFPLTLESARPSHTSQYLCASSEWMSGGDYNEQFFGPGTRLTVL.

The chain employs TRBV7-3 and TRBJ2-3, with a weak D call TRBD2 (5 bases). With 9 bases removed from V and 4 bases from J, the gap between germline ends came to 11 bases. Germline lookup yields CDR1 SGHTA and CDR2 FQGTGA. This CDR3 spans 12 amino acids. The CDR3 here is CASKGVPDTQYF. The CDR3 DNA follows: TGTGCCAGTAAGGGAGTTCCAGATACGCAGTATTTT.

J is TRBJ1-4 and V is TRBV25-1, with 7 bases identical to TRBD1. The CDR3 covers 16 residues. Germline trimming cut 3 bases from V and 0 bases from J; bases unmatched to any gene: 4. Per germline, CDR1 MGHDK and CDR2 SYGVNS. This chain's CDR3 is CASSESDRATNEKLFF. The CDR3, as DNA: TGTGCCAGCAGTGAGTCCGACAGGGCAACTAATGAAAAACTGTTTTTT.

The chain uses TRBV7-3 and TRBJ2-2, with TRBD2 identical over 11 bases. The CDR3 spans 17 residues. Germline CDR1 is SGHTA and CDR2 is FQGTGA. V gave up 4 bases and J gave up 4 bases; unmatched junction bases: 8. This CDR3 reads CASSSARGTSGTGELFF. CDR3 nucleotides: TGTGCCAGCAGCTCCGCCCGGGGGACTAGCGGCACCGGGGAGCTGTTTTTT.

The rearrangement links TRBV19 to TRBJ2-7; 10 nucleotides match TRBD1. CDR3 size: 16 residues. V lost 5 bases and J lost 1; bases outside the gene matches: 8. Looked up from germline, CDR1 is LNHDA and CDR2 is SQIVND (reference sequence). This chain's CDR3 is CASSADRDRGSYEQYF. CDR3 nucleotide sequence: TGTGCCAGTAGTGCCGACCGGGACAGGGGTTCCTACGAGCAGTACTTC.

V is TRBV5-5 and J is TRBJ2-7, with 7 bases fitting TRBD2. J lost 3 bases, V lost 3 bases, and 12 bases had no gene match. Germline lookup yields CDR1 SGHKS and CDR2 YYEKEE (reference sequence). CDR3 length: 16 amino acids. The CDR3 spells CASSSYPSGTIYEQYF. Written as DNA, the CDR3 is TGTGCCAGCAGCTCGTACCCTAGCGGAACTATCTACGAGCAGTACTTC. The full variable domain, completed using reference TRBV5-5 and TRBJ2-7, is DAGVTQSPTHLIKTRGQQVTLRCSPISGHKSVSWYQQVLGQGPQFIFQYYEKEERGRGNFPDRFSARQFPNYSSELNVNALLLGDSALYLCASSSYPSGTIYEQYFGPGTRLTVT.

CDR3 sequence (DNA): TGTGCCAGCAGGGGACAGCGCCGATTTTACAATGAGCAGTTCTTC. It yields the protein CASRGQRRFYNEQFF. The chain joins TRBV21-1 to TRBJ2-1; no DNA check was done on the table's D call, TRBD1. TRBV21-1 is reported as a pseudogene. This CDR3 spans 15 amino acids.

This clone was seen only once. In DNA form, the CDR3 reads TGCGCCAGCAGCCAAATGCAGCTGCCCTACGAGCAGTACTTC. Residues: CASSQMQLPYEQYF. The chain couples TRBV4-1 to TRBJ2-5; the D is unclear. TRBJ2-7 explains the end of the DNA better; the J call may be wrong. The CDR3 consists of 14 residues. Per the germline V gene, CDR1 is MGHRA and CDR2 is YSYEKL.

The V and J genes are TRBV5-4 and TRBJ1-5; 10 positions match TRBD1. Germline V CDR1 and CDR2: SGHNT, YYREEE (reference sequence). With 2 bases clipped from V and 6 bases from J, the junction kept 8 bases outside the gene matches. This CDR3 contains 16 residues. DNA for the CDR3: TGTGCCAGCAGCTTCCGAGGGACAGGGGCGTCTCAGCCCCAGCATTTT. It encodes CASSFRGTGASQPQHF.

In this sample, this clone turned up once. The rearrangement links TRBV30 to TRBJ1-4; no clear D gene. V shed 2 bases and J shed 0 bases, with 4 bases lying between them. The CDR3 is made up of 13 amino acids. In germline, CDR1 is GTSNPN, CDR2 SVGIG (reference sequence). DNA for the CDR3: TGTGCCTGGAGTTTCACAACTAATGAAAAACTGTTTTTT. It encodes CAWSFTTNEKLFF.

V and J are TRBV27 and TRBJ1-2; no firm D call. This CDR3 is 14 amino acids long. The germline V gene encodes CDR1 MNHEY and CDR2 SMNVEV (reference sequence). The V end was cut by 3 bases, the J end by 0 bases, with 8 bases between. In nucleotides, the CDR3 is TGTGCCAGCAGTTTCAGGAGAGCTAACTATGGCTACACCTTC. Translating it yields CASSFRRANYGYTF.